The next 18 T cell receptor beta chains were all read from a single sample in a study of CXCR3-negative and CXCR3-positive naive CD8 T cells (dated by TCRdb to between 2018 and 2021). What the work shows at the level of the full study, not this receptor alone: TRB CDR3s from CXCR3-positive naive cells showed higher hydrophobicity (lower Kidera factor 4), lower energy, and higher strength and volume indices than CXCR3-negative naive cells.

Sequencing used a NextSeq 550. The Human TCR Profiling Kit (MiLaboratory) was used to make UMI-labeled 5' RACE TRB cDNA libraries. TCRdb reprocessed the public reads and reports one entry per CDR3 protein sequence, without DNA. This sample's table lists some 120,000 distinct CDR3 sequences. Jointly, the top ten make up under 0.75% of the sample. The antigens for these receptors are not known. Sequencing was done on a sample of naive CXCR3+ CD8+ T cells from blood. The sample's cell subset or site label, decoded: CD45RO-CCR7+CD27+CD95- naive CD8+ T cells expressing CXCR3 (TNR3+). These receptors originate from a human donor in good health. Some clones in this sample may be carry-over from other donors' samples.

The rearrangement uses TRBV7-6 and TRBJ1-1; TCRdb reports TRBD1, a call that lacks DNA to check it against. The CDR3 spans 15 residues. CDR1 and CDR2 from the germline V gene are SGHVS and FNYEAQ. CDR3: CASSLLGGANTEAFF.

V and J are TRBV19 and TRBJ1-1; with no DNA, the TCRdb D assignment of TRBD1 cannot be verified. This CDR3 spans 16 amino acids. Per the germline V gene, CDR1 is LNHDA and CDR2 is SQIVND (reference sequence). CDR3 protein: CASSTLPGQMNTEAFF. The full variable domain, its missing parts supplied by reference TRBV19 and TRBJ1-1, is DGGITQSPKYLFRKEGQNVTLSCEQNLNHDAMYWYRQDPGQGLRLIYYSQIVNDFQKGDIAEGYSVSREKKESFPLTVTSAQKNPTAFYLCASSTLPGQMNTEAFFGQGTRLTVV.

This chain links TRBV5-1 with TRBJ2-5; there is no DNA to check the TCRdb D call of TRBD2. The CDR3 has 15 residues. Germline CDR1 and CDR2: SGHRS and YFSETQ. CDR3: CASSLSASLQETQYF.

This CDR3 reads CASSYSSGSSYEQYF. The genes are TRBV6-2 or TRBV6-3 and TRBJ2-7. The germline V gene encodes CDR1 MNHEY and CDR2 SVGEGT. CDR3 length: 15 amino acids.

CDR3 amino acids: CASSDPGQMNTEAFF. This sequence joins TRBV13 and TRBJ1-1; there is no DNA to check the TCRdb D call of TRBD1. Germline assignment: CDR1 PRHDT and CDR2 FYEKMQ (reference sequence). This CDR3 region has 15 residues.

The V call is TRBV7-9, the J call TRBJ2-1; without DNA, the TCRdb call of TRBD2 cannot be checked. The length of the CDR3 is 16 residues. CDR1 and CDR2 (germline): SEHNR, FQNEAQ (reference sequence). The CDR3 here is CASSPSLREGPNEQFF.

The CDR3 sequence is CASRTMGTSYNEQFF. The V gene is TRBV28, the J gene TRBJ2-1. Germline loops: CDR1 MDHEN, CDR2 SYDVKM. The CDR3 length is 15 residues. The variable domain in full, completed from reference TRBV28 and TRBJ2-1, reads DVKVTQSSRYLVKRTGEKVFLECVQDMDHENMFWYRQDPGLGLRLIYFSYDVKMKEKGDIPEGYSVSREKKERFSLILESASTNQTSMYLCASRTMGTSYNEQFFGPGTRLTVL.

This rearrangement joins TRBV6-6 to TRBJ2-7; checking the TCRdb D call of TRBD1 is not possible without DNA. Germline CDR1 MNHNY, CDR2 SVGAGI (reference sequence). This CDR3 comprises 13 residues. CDR3 sequence: CASSLLWTGGDYF.

The chain couples TRBV9 to TRBJ2-1; TCRdb selects TRBD1, and the lack of DNA leaves this call unchecked. This CDR3 has 15 amino acids. Germline-derived CDR1 and CDR2 are SGDLS and YYNGEE. CDR3 region: CASSVEGTGSNEQFF.

The V and J genes are TRBV6-5 and TRBJ1-6. The CDR3 consists of 14 residues. Germline assignment: CDR1 MNHEY and CDR2 SVGAGI. This CDR3 is CASSYDGGDSPLHF.

V and J are TRBV14 and TRBJ2-1; without DNA, the TCRdb call of TRBD1 cannot be checked. Germline loops: CDR1 SGHDN, CDR2 FVKESK. The CDR3 spans 16 residues. CDR3 residues: CASSQVYGGADNEQFF.

This chain uses TRBV7-9 with TRBJ2-7; lacking DNA, the TRBD2 call made by TCRdb goes unchecked. CDR3 length: 16 residues. Looked up from germline, CDR1 is SEHNR and CDR2 is FQNEAQ (reference sequence). The CDR3 sequence: CASSLSVTSGSYEQYF.

V and J are TRBV12-3 or TRBV12-4 and TRBJ1-3. This CDR3 has 15 amino acids. The CDR3 reads CASSSGRLSGNTIYF.

The rearrangement uses TRBV24-1 and TRBJ2-1; the D call of TRBD1 rests on TCRdb alone, since no DNA is present to check it. CDR3 length: 16 amino acids. The germline V gene encodes CDR1 KGHDR and CDR2 SFDVKD. CDR3 region: CATSDSGGNSYNEQFF.

The V gene is TRBV7-2, the J gene TRBJ2-7. CDR1 SGHTA and CDR2 FQGNSA come from the germline V gene. The CDR3 loop spans 11 amino acids. CDR3 sequence reads: CASSVGWEQYF.

The chain uses TRBV7-8 and TRBJ2-6. Per germline, CDR1 SGHVS and CDR2 FQNEAQ. This CDR3 is 14 amino acids long. The CDR3 sequence: CASSLGGGANVLTF.

The chain joins TRBV29-1 to TRBJ2-2; TCRdb names TRBD2, which stays unverified in the absence of DNA. Germline V gives CDR1 SQVTM, CDR2 ANQGSEA. The CDR3 is 15 residues long. CDR3 loop: CSVSPSGGETGELFF.

The chain is built from TRBV20-1 and TRBJ2-1; TCRdb lists TRBD1, though no DNA is available to test this call. The CDR3 sequence is 15 residues long. Germline V gives CDR1 DFQATT, CDR2 SNEGSKA (reference sequence). This chain's CDR3 is CSARVQGSPYNEQFF.